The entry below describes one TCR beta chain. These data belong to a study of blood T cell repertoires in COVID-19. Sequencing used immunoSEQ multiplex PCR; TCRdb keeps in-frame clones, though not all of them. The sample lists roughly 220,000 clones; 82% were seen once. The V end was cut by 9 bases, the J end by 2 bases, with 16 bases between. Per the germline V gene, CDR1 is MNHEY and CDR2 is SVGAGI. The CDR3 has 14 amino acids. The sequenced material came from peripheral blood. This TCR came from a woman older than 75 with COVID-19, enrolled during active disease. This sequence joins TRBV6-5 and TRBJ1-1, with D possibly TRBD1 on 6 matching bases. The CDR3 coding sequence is TGTGCCAGTTCCAAGGGACACGGAAACACTGAAGCTTTCTTT. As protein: CASSKGHGNTEAFF.